Detailed here is one TCR beta chain. Its specificity is not known. MiXCR was run by TCRdb on the 5' RACE reads, yielding one entry per CDR3 protein. The sample includes some 82,000 distinct CDR3 sequences, over 10% of them seen just once. The sample is drawn from a study of T-cell memory formation after mild COVID-19. On the study more broadly: For the most part, TCR clusters were specific to one donor. The study, taken as a whole, reports: The second-wave clones peaking on day 37 were not confirmed as SARS-CoV-2-specific.

Germline values: CDR1 MDHEN, CDR2 SYDVKM. The CDR3 spans 14 residues. V dropped 6 bases and J dropped 5; count of bases not matched to a gene: 9. The source of this sequence is a man younger than 35 who had mild COVID-19 (a few samples of this study predate the infection). Cell type and time point are not known. Sequences were obtained from PBMCs or a T cell subset sorted from them (not recorded which). This chain joins TRBV28 and TRBJ1-1, with TRBD1 matching over 7 bases. The CDR3 DNA reads as TGTGCCAGCAGCCCCAGGGGGATCGGGACTGAAGCTTTCTTT. Translated: CASSPRGIGTEAFF.